A selection of T cell receptor beta chains follows, all from one sample in a study of a mutant IDH1 vaccine in newly diagnosed glioma. The data were produced by immunoSEQ multiplex PCR, yet TCRdb's version contains in-frame clones alone and is incomplete. Counted here are approximately 35,000 clones, 85% to 90% occurring once; the ten biggest clones make up approximately 2.4%. These receptors' antigens are unknown. The specimen comprised PBMCs, sampled from a glioma patient whose treatment included an IDH1 peptide vaccine. These receptors came from a man between 40 and 49 years old with glioma. Each CDR3 is given without its conserved first and last residue. Fields, in order: J gene, V gene, CDR3 protein.

>TRBJ1-1|TRBV18
ASSIDRLNTEAF
>TRBJ1-5|TRBV2
ASSEALGKGNNQPQH
>TRBJ1-2|TRBV27
ASSLGQGYGYT
>TRBJ2-3|TRBV6-5
ASSRRGAGADTQY
>TRBJ2-5|TRBV7-2
ASSNWGPERETQY
>TRBJ1-1|TRBV2
ASSESSFPNTEAF
>TRBJ2-6|TRBV6-4
ASSHRSGANVLT
>TRBJ1-3|TRBV15
ATSRSKQGPGGNTIY
>TRBJ1-1|TRBV5-6
ASSLYQGRNTEAF
>TRBJ2-7|TRBV25-1
ASSEYNLDRSTYEQY
>TRBJ1-1|TRBV27
ASSLLYEYRGPGTEAF
>TRBJ1-1|TRBV2
ASSGVFGGKTEAF
>TRBJ2-1|TRBV2
ASSENRFNEQF
>TRBJ2-1|TRBV9
ASSALHWRAGLYEQF
>TRBJ1-1|TRBV11-3
ASSRGATEAF
>TRBJ2-1|TRBV19
ASSITSGIYNEQF
>TRBJ2-1|TRBV5-1
ASSLATLAVEQF
>TRBJ2-3|TRBV30
AWSPRGVHIQVTQY
>TRBJ1-6|TRBV6-5
ASSYSRGGGSPLH
>TRBJ2-3|TRBV5-4
ASSLRTYSTDTQY
>TRBJ1-4|TRBV6-1
ASSELATGWGGKLF
>TRBJ2-1|TRBV2
ASSVHAGSSYNEQF
>TRBJ1-3|TRBV6-5
ASSYTAVSGNTIY
>TRBJ2-3|TRBV30
AWRLGGETQY
>TRBJ1-2|TRBV15
ATSGPWNYGYT
>TRBJ2-5|TRBV5-6
ASSFQETQY
>TRBJ1-2|TRBV6-5
ASSYSDARSNYGYT
>TRBJ1-3|TRBV19
ASSPTSNTIY
>TRBJ2-3|TRBV7-2
ASSARDRASTDTQY